What follows describes a single T cell receptor (beta chain). The data were produced by immunoSEQ multiplex PCR, yet TCRdb's version contains in-frame clones alone and is incomplete. The table includes over 75,000 clones, approximately 96% detected once. This sample is drawn from a study of technical replicates of blood from several donors. The CDR3 runs 17 residues. Germline assignment: CDR1 SGHDT and CDR2 YYEEEE. V shed 1 base, J shed 6 bases, and the junction held 9 bases outside the gene matches. The chain recombines TRBV5-6 with TRBJ1-6; 8 bases line up with TRBD1. The source of this sequence is a human donor in good health. Sequenced material: T cells isolated from PBMCs. The CDR3 here is CASSLRFGQGLNSPLHF. The CDR3 region has the DNA TGTGCCAGCAGCTTGCGATTCGGACAGGGCCTTAATTCACCCCTCCACTTT.